This entry concerns a single T cell receptor beta chain. Its antigen remains unidentified. This entry comes from a study of shared clonotypes between healthy human individuals. On the study more broadly: Used for every donor were three CD4 naive, three CD4 memory, two CD8 naive and one CD8 memory plate.

Data came from immunoSEQ multiplex PCR; TCRdb stores just in-frame clones and leaves some out. The table shows around 1,100,000 clones, with approximately 77% occurring only once. Each sample came from a Caucasian adult donor living in Nashville, Tennessee. A CD45RA+ naive subset and a CD45RA-negative memory subset were split from CD4+ cells. Study results and limitations: Clonotypes that were shared across a handful of donors made up approximately 5% of naive CD4 clonotypes.

Specimen: memory CD4+ T cells from PBMCs. The subset is: CD45RA-negative fraction. The origin of this receptor is a young man in good health. Some clones in this sample may be carry-over from other donors' samples.

CDR3 nucleotides: TGTGCCAGCAGTCCTTCTGGGGGGGGGAGCACAGATACGCAGTATTTT. Amino acid sequence: CASSPSGGGSTDTQYF. V usage is TRBV28 and J usage is TRBJ2-3; 7 bases map to TRBD2. The CDR3 has 16 amino acids. Trimming cost V 5 bases and J 0 bases; bases outside gene matches: 8. Germline V gene data show CDR1 as MDHEN and CDR2 as SYDVKM.